This T cell receptor (beta chain) was recovered during a study of T cell repertoires in cytomegalovirus infection (dated by TCRdb to the late 2010s). Concerning the study at large: Because public TCR beta signatures pointed to carriage of CMV infection together with the matching HLA type, the HLA type of each donor mattered for the analysis.

As for this clonotype: Its antigen is not yet known. One base away there is no much larger clone; base qualities are not given.

Beyond this particular receptor, the publication reports: The ex vivo response was dominated by HLA-C-restricted CMV-specific TCR beta clonotypes, which also provided the single most frequent clonotype in two of eight donors. Carriers of CMV infection plus the relevant HLA type were discriminated by the cumulative frequency of public TCR beta family members in the study cohort and in an independent 352-donor cohort.

Sequencing used an Illumina HiSeq 1500. TCRdb took the public reads, trimmed them with fastp at Q25, ran MiXCR for clone calling and kept in-frame beta chains. Rows are unified per CDR3 protein, each entry keeping the most common DNA and genes. The table for this sample lists some 700,000 distinct CDR3 sequences; under 40% of them were counted only once. 2.8% of the sample rests with the top ten. The CDR3 measures 16 amino acids from cysteine to phenylalanine. The CDR3 DNA has 48 bases and is translated from base 1. The trim is 1 base for V and 0 bases for J, with a gap of 13 bases between the germline ends. The germline V gene supplies CDR1 MGHRA and CDR2 YSYEKL.

Sequencing was performed on PBMCs. The clonotype originates from a human donor in good health (CMV status not recorded). Some clones in this sample may be carry-over from other donors' samples. The chain is encoded by TRBV4-1 joined to TRBJ2-7; TRBD1 is a weak D gene call, 6 bases matching. The CDR3: CASSQGGQGISYEQYF. Here is the DNA: TGCGCCAGCAGCCAAGGTGGGCAGGGGATCTCCTACGAGCAGTACTTC.